Below are 32 T cell receptor beta chains sequenced from a single sample in a study of T cell responses to AZD1222 COVID-19 vaccine (dated by TCRdb to the early 2020s). What this sample's time point label stands for: about 28 days (+/-7) after the second vaccine dose. Receptor amplification or capture employed the immunoSEQ multiplex PCR assay. The table comes from immuneACCESS by way of TCRdb, which keeps in-frame sequences with V and J called. Part of the clones is missing from these tables; in studies checked, under half for an unresolved V gene and the rest for unknown reasons. This sample has 95,000 to 100,000 clones in its table, and around 87% of those were observed once. 10% of the sample is taken by the ten largest. The sample here was peripheral blood, taken 28 days after the second AZD1222 dose. Receptors originate from an adult who received the AZD1222 COVID-19 vaccine.

This clone was counted a few times. The chain has TRBV5-4 and TRBJ1-2; TRBD1 might be the D (5 bases). Germline lookup yields CDR1 SGHNT and CDR2 YYREEE (reference sequence). The ends were cut back, 0 bases at V and 2 bases at J, with 5 bases in the middle. CDR3 length: 13 residues. The CDR3 region has the DNA TGTGCCAGCAGCTTGGGGGGGAACTATGGCTACACCTTC. Translating it yields CASSLGGNYGYTF.

V gene TRBV29-1 combines with J gene TRBJ2-1; possibly TRBD2 for D (6 bases). The germline CDR1 and CDR2 sequences are SQVTM and ANQGSEA. V lost 7 bases, J lost 8 bases, and 21 bases lay in between. The CDR3 sequence is 14 residues long. CDR3 loop: CSALSPTSPDEQFF. The CDR3 bases are TGCAGCGCCCTCTCCCCGACTAGTCCGGATGAGCAGTTCTTC.

The chain combines TRBV11-1 with TRBJ1-2; TRBD1 might be the D (6 bases). The CDR3 runs to 16 residues. In germline, CDR1 is SGHAT, CDR2 FQDESV (reference sequence). With 5 bases removed from V and 7 bases from J, the gap between germline ends came to 23 bases. The CDR3 region is CASSRAQQGSGRGYTF. CDR3 bases: TGTGCCAGCAGCCGAGCACAACAGGGATCAGGTCGTGGCTACACCTTC.

In this sample, this clone turned up once. The chain combines TRBV19 with TRBJ2-2; possibly TRBD1 for D (6 bases). This CDR3 region has 16 residues. Germline lookup yields CDR1 LNHDA and CDR2 SQIVND (reference sequence). Trimming removed 5 bases from V and 2 bases from J, with 15 bases in between. The CDR3 DNA reads TGTGCCAGTAGTTCGCACGGACAGAAAAACACCGGGGAGCTGTTTTTT. It translates to CASSSHGQKNTGELFF.

DNA of the CDR3: TGTGCCAGCAGCGTAGCTGGGACAGGGGGCACTGAAGCTTTCTTT. It translates to CASSVAGTGGTEAFF. The chain uses TRBV9 and TRBJ1-1, with 11 bases matching TRBD1. The V and J ends lost 0 bases and 4 bases, in that order; junction bases with no gene match: 2. Germline-derived CDR1 and CDR2 are SGDLS and YYNGEE. This CDR3 has 15 amino acids.

The J gene is TRBJ2-2, the V gene TRBV7-8; D is perhaps TRBD1 (6 bases). CDR3 size: 19 residues. Germline loops: CDR1 SGHVS, CDR2 FQNEAQ. The ends were cut back, 8 bases at V and 4 bases at J, with 29 bases in the middle. CDR3 in DNA: TGTGCCAGCTCAAACCCGGCCCCCCGGGACACGGCGCGCACCGGGGAGCTGTTTTTT. This translates into CASSNPAPRDTARTGELFF.

V and J are TRBV7-3 and TRBJ2-2; tentatively, D is TRBD1 (6 bases). Trimming removed 6 bases from V and 6 bases from J, with 11 bases in between. Germline V lookup: CDR1 SGHTA, CDR2 FQGTGA. CDR3 length equals 13 residues. The DNA for the CDR3 is TGTGCCAGCAGAGTTACAGGGTCCGGGGAGCTGTTTTTT. Translated: CASRVTGSGELFF.

This sequence joins TRBV9 and TRBJ1-2; D remains unclear. CDR1 SGDLS and CDR2 YYNGEE come from the germline V gene. This CDR3 has 12 amino acids. Trimming removed 1 base at V and 1 base at J, with 2 bases between. The CDR3 DNA follows: TGTGCCAGCAGCGTAAATAACTATGGCTACACCTTC. Translating gives CASSVNNYGYTF.

The chain links TRBV5-4 to TRBJ1-1, with D possibly TRBD1 on 5 matching bases. The length of the CDR3 is 15 residues. CDR1 is SGHNT and CDR2 is YYREEE in the germline V gene (reference sequence). The V and J ends lost 4 bases and 4 bases respectively, with 17 bases between them. CDR3 nucleotide sequence: TGTGCCAGCAGCCCGGGGGAGATGGGGACCACTGAAGCTTTCTTT. Translated, it gives CASSPGEMGTTEAFF. Using reference TRBV5-4 and TRBJ1-1 for the parts outside the CDR3, the full variable domain is ETGVTQSPTHLIKTRGQQVTLRCSSQSGHNTVSWYQQALGQGPQFIFQYYREEENGRGNFPPRFSGLQFPNYSSELNVNALELDDSALYLCASSPGEMGTTEAFFGQGTRLTVV.

In DNA form, the CDR3 reads TGTGCCAGCACCCAAAGGGACTTTCTCTATGGCTACACCTTC. Translation: CASTQRDFLYGYTF. This rearrangement joins TRBV11-3 to TRBJ1-2; D is perhaps TRBD1 (5 bases). CDR3 length equals 14 residues. CDR1 SGHNT and CDR2 YENEEA come from the germline V gene. The ends were cut back, 7 bases at V and 4 bases at J, with 16 bases in the middle.

The CDR3 region is CASSLAGGSSYNEQFF. CDR3 in DNA: TGTGCCAGCAGCTTGGCCGGAGGAAGCTCCTACAATGAGCAGTTCTTC. The J gene is TRBJ2-1, the V gene TRBV5-4, with D perhaps matching TRBD2 (5 bases). The CDR3 is 16 residues long. Trimming cost V 0 bases and J 0 bases, with 10 bases left between them. Germline CDR1 SGHNT, CDR2 YYREEE (reference sequence).

The chain has TRBV6-2 or TRBV6-3 and TRBJ2-7, with a tentative D call TRBD2 (6 bases). Germline loops: CDR1 MNHEY, CDR2 SVGEGT. Trimming stripped 5 bases from V and 6 bases from J, with 29 bases between. This CDR3 has 18 residues. CDR3 DNA sequence: TGTGCCAGCAGTCCCCTGACGGGCCCGGACGGGAGTGATCGCGAGCAGTACTTC. Its translation: CASSPLTGPDGSDREQYF.

The chain has TRBV19 and TRBJ2-7; 10 bases are a match to TRBD1. The germline V gene has CDR1 LNHDA and CDR2 SQIVND (reference sequence). The CDR3 totals 16 residues. Germline trimming cut 4 bases from V and 2 bases from J; bases unmatched to any gene: 8. The CDR3 DNA sequence: TGTGCCAGTAGTACCCCGGGACAGGGGTCACCCTACGAGCAGTACTTC. Translated, it gives CASSTPGQGSPYEQYF. The whole variable domain, filled in from reference TRBV19 and TRBJ2-7, reads DGGITQSPKYLFRKEGQNVTLSCEQNLNHDAMYWYRQDPGQGLRLIYYSQIVNDFQKGDIAEGYSVSREKKESFPLTVTSAQKNPTAFYLCASSTPGQGSPYEQYFGPGTRLTVT.

J is TRBJ2-3 and V is TRBV7-2; 9 bases line up with TRBD1. V lost 5 bases and J lost 10; bases outside the gene matches: 10. Germline assignment: CDR1 SGHTA and CDR2 FQGNSA. The CDR3 spans 14 residues. CDR3 DNA sequence: TGTGCCAGCAGCCCGATGGGGACAGGGTTTTCGCAGTATTTT. Its protein is CASSPMGTGFSQYF. Full variable domain (missing parts from reference TRBV7-2 and TRBJ2-3): GAGVSQSPSNKVTEKGKDVELRCDPISGHTALYWYRQSLGQGLEFLIYFQGNSAPDKSGLPSDRFSAERTGGSVSTLTIQRTQQEDSAVYLCASSPMGTGFSQYFGPGTRLTVL.

This sequence joins TRBV11-2 and TRBJ1-1; no clear D. V lost 5 bases, J lost 0 bases, and 7 bases lay in between. Germline values: CDR1 SGHAT, CDR2 FQNNGV. The CDR3 covers 13 residues. The CDR3 spells CASSIRLNTEAFF. The CDR3 DNA is TGTGCCAGCAGCATTAGATTGAACACTGAAGCTTTCTTT.

The chain links TRBV6-5 to TRBJ2-7, with a possible D match to TRBD1 (7 bases). The germline V gene encodes CDR1 MNHEY and CDR2 SVGAGI. The CDR3 length is 16 residues. Trimming pared 0 bases from V and 1 base from J, leaving 13 bases between. The CDR3 here is CASSYSAGQKSYEQYF. The CDR3, as DNA: TGTGCCAGCAGTTACTCGGCGGGACAGAAATCCTACGAGCAGTACTTC.

In its sample, this clone was seen once. The chain recombines TRBV4-1 with TRBJ2-7; 11 nucleotides align to TRBD2. The germline V gene has CDR1 MGHRA and CDR2 YSYEKL. The CDR3 spans 17 residues. The J segment lost 5 bases and the V segment lost 0 bases, leaving 9 bases of the junction unmatched. CDR3 in DNA: TGCGCCAGCAGCCAAGACAAGGGGGCTAGCGGGAGGAACGAGCAGTACTTC. Translation gives CASSQDKGASGRNEQYF.

This clone has a single count. The chain carries TRBV3-1 (or the pseudogene TRBV3-2) and TRBJ2-6, with 9 bases identical to TRBD1. V gave up 4 bases and J gave up 0 bases; unmatched junction bases: 7. Germline lookup yields CDR1 LGHDT and CDR2 YNNKEL (reference sequence). The CDR3 contains 18 residues. CDR3 in amino acids: CASSRPGQGPSGANVLTF. CDR3 DNA sequence: TGTGCCAGCAGCCGCCCGGGACAGGGCCCCTCTGGGGCCAACGTCCTGACTTTC.

In this sample, this clone is medium-sized. This chain joins TRBV6-4 and TRBJ2-2, with D uncertain. The length of the CDR3 is 13 residues. Germline CDR1 and CDR2: MRHNA and SNTAGT. The V end lost 4 bases, the J end lost 1 base, and 4 bases lay between the germline ends. The CDR3 protein is CASSAGNTGELFF. The CDR3 region has the DNA TGTGCCAGCAGTGCGGGGAACACCGGGGAGCTGTTTTTT.

The chain has TRBV18 and TRBJ1-2; D is unresolved. CDR1 and CDR2 (germline): KGHSH, LQKENI. This CDR3 region has 13 residues. Trimming removed 2 bases at V and 6 bases at J, with 10 bases between. In DNA, the CDR3 is TGTGCCAGCTCACCAGTGCAGGTTGATGGCTACACCTTC. This translates into CASSPVQVDGYTF.

V gene TRBV18 combines with J gene TRBJ2-5; 14 bases are shared with TRBD2. The CDR3 consists of 15 residues. CDR1 and CDR2 (germline): KGHSH, LQKENI. Trimming cost V 4 bases and J 6 bases; bases outside gene matches: 4. DNA for the CDR3: TGTGCCAGCTCACTGGGACTAGCGGGAGAGAAGACCCAGTACTTC. Translating it yields CASSLGLAGEKTQYF.

V gene TRBV18 combines with J gene TRBJ2-1; 9 bases are shared with TRBD2. The germline V gene has CDR1 KGHSH and CDR2 LQKENI. Trimming took 2 bases from V and 7 from J; bases not matched to a gene: 12. There are 17 residues in the CDR3. The CDR3 DNA sequence: TGTGCCAGCTCACCAGTTATCGCGGGAGGGCCCACTAATGAGCAGTTCTTC. Translation: CASSPVIAGGPTNEQFF. The whole variable domain, filled in from reference TRBV18 and TRBJ2-1, reads NAGVMQNPRHLVRRRGQEARLRCSPMKGHSHVYWYRQLPEEGLKFMVYLQKENIIDESGMPKERFSAEFPKEGPSILRIQQVVRGDSAAYFCASSPVIAGGPTNEQFFGPGTRLTVL.

V is TRBV9 and J is TRBJ2-7, with TRBD1 matching 7 bases. There are 14 residues in the CDR3. V gave up 4 bases and J gave up 0 bases; unmatched junction bases: 4. The germline CDR1 and CDR2 sequences are SGDLS and YYNGEE. CDR3 nucleotides: TGTGCCAGCAGCCCCCGGGACAGCTCCTACGAGCAGTACTTC. This sequence encodes CASSPRDSSYEQYF.

This clone was counted once. The chain links TRBV3-1 (or the pseudogene TRBV3-2) to TRBJ1-4; weak D call: TRBD1 (5 bases). V was cut by 8 bases and J by 4 bases, with 20 bases left in between. The germline gives CDR1 LGHDT, CDR2 YNNKEL (reference sequence). The CDR3 runs to 16 residues. The CDR3 loop reads CASGNGTVRGNEKLFF. Here the CDR3 DNA reads TGTGCCAGCGGAAACGGGACCGTGCGGGGTAATGAAAAACTGTTTTTT.

The J gene is TRBJ2-5, the V gene TRBV5-5, with D possibly being TRBD1 (5 bases). The CDR3 consists of 15 residues. In germline, CDR1 is SGHKS, CDR2 YYEKEE (reference sequence). V was shortened by 4 bases and J by 4 bases, with 17 bases between the two germline ends. CDR3 protein: CASSPIPGQGETQYF. The CDR3, as DNA: TGTGCCAGCAGCCCCATCCCAGGGCAGGGAGAGACCCAGTACTTC.

V is TRBV4-3 and J is TRBJ2-3; 12 positions match TRBD2. CDR3 size: 17 residues. Per the germline V gene, CDR1 is LGHNA and CDR2 is YSLEER. V lost 0 bases, J lost 5 bases, and 6 bases stayed unmatched. The CDR3 reads CASSQDLGLAGGDTQYF. CDR3 in DNA: TGCGCCAGCAGCCAAGATCTGGGACTAGCGGGTGGAGATACGCAGTATTTT.

The chain combines TRBV7-2 with TRBJ2-5, with D possibly matching TRBD2 (6 bases). CDR1 SGHTA and CDR2 FQGNSA come from the germline V gene. There are 11 residues in the CDR3. Trimming took off 1 base at V and 13 bases at J, with 10 bases between the two ends. CDR3 bases: TGTGCCAGCAGCTTAGTTGGGGACTTGTACTTC. Its protein product is CASSLVGDLYF. Full variable domain (rest looked up from reference TRBV7-2 and TRBJ2-5): GAGVSQSPSNKVTEKGKDVELRCDPISGHTALYWYRQSLGQGLEFLIYFQGNSAPDKSGLPSDRFSAERTGGSVSTLTIQRTQQEDSAVYLCASSLVGDLYFGPGTRLLVL.

This clone has just a few counts. The V gene is TRBV28, the J gene TRBJ1-2, with D possibly matching TRBD1 (5 bases). Germline V gives CDR1 MDHEN, CDR2 SYDVKM. V was shortened by 1 base and J by 5 bases, with 8 bases between the two germline ends. The CDR3 has 13 residues. The DNA for the CDR3 is TGTGCCAGCAGTTTATCGGACACTTATGGCTACACCTTC. Amino acids: CASSLSDTYGYTF.

J is TRBJ1-2 and V is TRBV4-1; 8 nucleotides agree with TRBD1. The V segment lost 3 bases and the J segment 7 bases; nucleotides outside the gene matches: 4. Per the germline V gene, CDR1 is MGHRA and CDR2 is YSYEKL. The CDR3 has 13 amino acids. CDR3 sequence (DNA): TGCGCCAGCAGCCAGACAGGGGTCTCTGGCTACACCTTC. Protein: CASSQTGVSGYTF.

The CDR3 coding sequence is TGTGCCAGCAATCTCCGGGACAGGAAAAACATTCAGTACTTC. Protein product: CASNLRDRKNIQYF. This sequence joins TRBV25-1 and TRBJ2-4; 8 bases map to TRBD1. The CDR3 is made up of 14 amino acids. Germline trimming cut 7 bases from V and 4 bases from J; bases unmatched to any gene: 6. Germline values: CDR1 MGHDK, CDR2 SYGVNS.

The rearrangement links TRBV19 to TRBJ1-5; possibly TRBD1 for D (5 bases). Germline lookup yields CDR1 LNHDA and CDR2 SQIVND (reference sequence). This CDR3 comprises 13 residues. V shed 8 bases and J shed 5 bases, with 13 bases lying between them. In DNA form, the CDR3 reads TGTGCCAGTGTTAGGGGAGGGGATCAGCCCCAGCATTTT. It yields the protein CASVRGGDQPQHF. Variable domain in full (rest from reference TRBV19 and TRBJ1-5): DGGITQSPKYLFRKEGQNVTLSCEQNLNHDAMYWYRQDPGQGLRLIYYSQIVNDFQKGDIAEGYSVSREKKESFPLTVTSAQKNPTAFYLCASVRGGDQPQHFGDGTRLSIL.

This chain connects TRBV7-9 to TRBJ1-1; 11 bases line up with TRBD1. With V trimmed by 4 bases and J by 5 bases, 3 bases remained unmatched. The CDR3 is 14 residues long. Germline lookup yields CDR1 SEHNR and CDR2 FQNEAQ (reference sequence). The CDR3 DNA sequence: TGTGCCAGCAGCTGGACAGGGGGCCGGACTGAAGCTTTCTTT. Amino acids: CASSWTGGRTEAFF.